This T cell receptor beta chain was identified during a study of blood T cell repertoires in COVID-19. Study-wide context: The study drew acute and convalescent COVID-19 samples from the United States, Italy and Spain. T cells, B-cell-depleted T cells, or PBMCs provided the cDNA or gDNA that served as material.

Germline CDR1 SGHVS, CDR2 FQNEAQ. Between the trimmed V and J ends, which lost 5 bases and 4 bases, there was a span of 14 bases. This CDR3 region has 15 residues. Using immunoSEQ multiplex PCR, the repertoire was profiled, and TCRdb retains in-frame clones only, with some absent. The table lists approximately 71,000 clones, about 86% of them singletons. Sequencing was carried out using peripheral blood. The V gene is TRBV7-8, the J gene TRBJ2-2; maybe TRBD1 (5 bases). This TCR derives from a man aged 50 or older with acute or convalescent COVID-19. CDR3 DNA: TGTGCCAGCAGCCCCGACAGTGTAAGCACCGGGGAGCTGTTTTTT. Translating it yields CASSPDSVSTGELFF.